These 11 T cell receptor beta chains came from one sample sequenced in a study of blood T cell repertoires in COVID-19. Here immunoSEQ multiplex PCR was the method, and the copy in TCRdb shows in-frame clones only, minus some. In the table there are about 330,000 clones, roughly 90% of which are singletons. Input material: peripheral blood. The receptors originated from a man between 25 and 39 years old with COVID-19, enrolled during active disease.

This clone was picked up one time. The chain is built from TRBV2 and TRBJ2-5, with D possibly TRBD1 on 5 matching bases. V was clipped by 3 bases and J by 1 base, with 9 bases between them. CDR1 and CDR2 from the germline V gene are SNHLY and FYNNEI. This CDR3 region has 14 residues. Here the CDR3 reads CASSDPGSQETQYF. Written as DNA, the CDR3 is TGTGCCAGCAGTGATCCAGGGTCCCAAGAGACCCAGTACTTC.

V usage is TRBV7-9 and J usage is TRBJ2-7, with 9 bases that match TRBD2. The germline CDR1 and CDR2 sequences are SEHNR and FQNEAQ (reference sequence). CDR3 size: 13 residues. With 1 base clipped from V and 6 bases from J, the junction kept 1 base outside the gene matches. Written as DNA, the CDR3 is TGTGCCAGCAGCTTAGTGACTAGCGGCGAGCAGTACTTC. This translates into CASSLVTSGEQYF.

The J gene is TRBJ2-1, the V gene TRBV7-9, with a possible D match to TRBD1 (6 bases). V shed 5 bases and J shed 9 bases, with 17 bases lying between them. The CDR3 sequence is 14 residues long. Germline V lookup: CDR1 SEHNR, CDR2 FQNEAQ (reference sequence). DNA for the CDR3: TGTGCCAGCAGCCCCGGACAGCTGCAGGGTGAGCAGTTCTTC. It translates to CASSPGQLQGEQFF.

Of note for this clone: The sample carries other DNA sequences with the same CDR3. This rearrangement joins TRBV7-2 to TRBJ2-2; 8 nucleotides match TRBD1. The CDR3 length is 14 residues. The V segment lost 4 bases and the J segment 5 bases; nucleotides outside the gene matches: 3. Germline V gives CDR1 SGHTA, CDR2 FQGNSA. This chain's CDR3 is CASSSYRGTGELFF. CDR3 DNA: TGTGCCAGCAGCTCTTACAGGGGGACCGGGGAGCTGTTTTTT.

The chain employs TRBV5-4 and TRBJ2-1, with TRBD2 identical over 10 bases. CDR3 length: 15 amino acids. Germline V lookup: CDR1 SGHNT, CDR2 YYREEE (reference sequence). The trim removed 2 bases at V and 9 bases at J, leaving 8 bases unmatched. This chain's CDR3 is CASSFSSGRMGEQFF. CDR3 DNA sequence: TGTGCCAGCAGCTTTAGTAGCGGGAGGATGGGTGAGCAGTTCTTC. The entire variable domain, with the rest obtained from reference TRBV5-4 and TRBJ2-1, is as follows: ETGVTQSPTHLIKTRGQQVTLRCSSQSGHNTVSWYQQALGQGPQFIFQYYREEENGRGNFPPRFSGLQFPNYSSELNVNALELDDSALYLCASSFSSGRMGEQFFGPGTRLTVL.

The sample holds one count of this clone. This chain links TRBV19 with TRBJ2-2, with TRBD2 identical over 10 bases. V trimming: 11 bases; J trimming: 4 bases; junction bases outside the gene matches: 10. The CDR3 covers 15 residues. CDR1 and CDR2 (germline): LNHDA, SQIVND (reference sequence). CDR3 coding DNA: TGTGCCGGTGAAAGCGGGAGGGCCGGCACCGGGGAGCTGTTTTTT. Translating gives CAGESGRAGTGELFF.

This rearrangement joins TRBV4-1 to TRBJ2-5, with TRBD2 as a possible D gene (7 bases). This CDR3 has 13 residues. The germline V and J ends were trimmed by 6 bases and 5 bases, with 13 bases remaining between them. Germline values: CDR1 MGHRA, CDR2 YSYEKL. CDR3 protein: CASSRGGLETQYF. The DNA for the CDR3 is TGCGCCAGCAGTAGGGGGGGCCTCGAGACCCAGTACTTC.

V is TRBV7-2 and J is TRBJ2-1; D possibly corresponds to TRBD2 (6 bases). Germline lookup yields CDR1 SGHTA and CDR2 FQGNSA. V lost 6 bases to trimming and J lost 0 bases, with 15 bases between them. The CDR3 is made up of 16 amino acids. This chain's CDR3 is CASRTLGGSSYNEQFF. The CDR3 nucleotides read TGTGCCAGCAGGACCCTCGGGGGTTCCTCCTACAATGAGCAGTTCTTC.

The chain uses TRBV15 and TRBJ1-5; TRBD1 is a possible D gene (6 bases). Trimming stripped 0 bases from V and 7 bases from J, with 13 bases between. The CDR3 is made up of 15 amino acids. The germline V gene has CDR1 LNHNV and CDR2 YYDKDF (reference sequence). CDR3 sequence (DNA): TGTGCCACCAGCAGAGATCCCGGGGGGGGCCAGCCCCAGCATTTT. Translating gives CATSRDPGGGQPQHF.

A few counts support this clone. The chain joins TRBV5-5 to TRBJ2-1; unclear D gene. The CDR3 has 12 amino acids. V lost 0 bases, J lost 10 bases, and 8 bases lay in between. Germline V gene sequence: CDR1 SGHKS, CDR2 YYEKEE (reference sequence). The CDR3 region has the DNA TGTGCCAGCAGCTTGGAATGGCGGGAGCAGTTCTTC. Translating it yields CASSLEWREQFF.

The V and J genes are TRBV19 and TRBJ2-3, with D possibly TRBD2 on 5 matching bases. This CDR3 comprises 16 residues. V lost 5 bases and J lost 2, with 17 bases in between. Germline values: CDR1 LNHDA, CDR2 SQIVND (reference sequence). The CDR3 loop reads CASSSRASWFTDTQYF. As DNA, the CDR3 is TGTGCCAGTAGTTCTAGGGCTAGCTGGTTCACAGATACGCAGTATTTT.